The rows below give T cell receptor beta chains drawn from one sample of a study of cytomegalovirus exposure and HLA in healthy donors. Method: immunoSEQ multiplex PCR; TCRdb's copy keeps in-frame clones and lacks some. The table shows about 160,000 clones, with around 86% occurring only once. Sequenced sample: PBMCs. All receptors come from a human donor in good health. CDR3s include the opening cysteine and the closing phenylalanine or tryptophan. Fields, in order: CDR3 protein, J gene, V gene, D gene, clone size. A D gene is named only where the DNA matches it firmly. Some rows mark clone size as missing; the rest say once, few, many or name a class of expanded clone.

cdr3_aa: CASSLSLAGGNEQFF; j_call: TRBJ2-1; v_call: TRBV5-1; d_call: TRBD2; clone_size: few
cdr3_aa: CASSLGFRATNEKLFF; j_call: TRBJ1-4; v_call: TRBV11-3; d_call: NA; clone_size: NA
cdr3_aa: CASRDRENSPLHF; j_call: TRBJ1-6; v_call: TRBV19; d_call: TRBD1; clone_size: NA
cdr3_aa: CASSTYSGGPYNEQFF; j_call: TRBJ2-1; v_call: TRBV5-1; d_call: TRBD2; clone_size: NA
cdr3_aa: CSVERDSYEQYF; j_call: TRBJ2-7; v_call: TRBV29-1; d_call: NA; clone_size: NA
cdr3_aa: CASSEGGGADTQYF; j_call: TRBJ2-3; v_call: TRBV2; d_call: TRBD2; clone_size: NA
cdr3_aa: CASSMSRDRGHLLLDTQYF; j_call: TRBJ2-3; v_call: TRBV19; d_call: TRBD1; clone_size: NA
cdr3_aa: CASSLKSSGGANEQFF; j_call: TRBJ2-1; v_call: TRBV7-2; d_call: TRBD2; clone_size: once
cdr3_aa: CASSQAGAGGPWETQYF; j_call: TRBJ2-5; v_call: TRBV4-1; d_call: TRBD2; clone_size: NA
cdr3_aa: CAGKTGEWTANEKLFF; j_call: TRBJ1-4; v_call: TRBV2; d_call: TRBD1; clone_size: NA
cdr3_aa: CASKGQENTEAFF; j_call: TRBJ1-1; v_call: TRBV7-2; d_call: NA; clone_size: few
cdr3_aa: CASSLGPSDTQYF; j_call: TRBJ2-3; v_call: TRBV7-9; d_call: NA; clone_size: NA
cdr3_aa: CAISESGTGRGMTQYF; j_call: TRBJ2-5; v_call: TRBV10-3; d_call: TRBD1; clone_size: NA
cdr3_aa: CASSLGTGGHEQYF; j_call: TRBJ2-7; v_call: TRBV5-1; d_call: TRBD1; clone_size: NA
cdr3_aa: CASSHSPGNNEQFF; j_call: TRBJ2-1; v_call: TRBV4-2; d_call: NA; clone_size: NA
cdr3_aa: CASSLAVRYGYTF; j_call: TRBJ1-2; v_call: TRBV7-9; d_call: NA; clone_size: once
cdr3_aa: CASSQGQGFAQPQHF; j_call: TRBJ1-5; v_call: TRBV4-1; d_call: TRBD1; clone_size: NA
cdr3_aa: CASSGGGLGEQYF; j_call: TRBJ2-7; v_call: TRBV9; d_call: NA; clone_size: NA
cdr3_aa: CASGQGGLSEQYF; j_call: TRBJ2-7; v_call: TRBV6-5; d_call: NA; clone_size: NA
cdr3_aa: CATSTIDRGHVQPQHF; j_call: TRBJ1-5; v_call: TRBV15; d_call: TRBD1; clone_size: NA
cdr3_aa: CASSSTQTPHGYTF; j_call: TRBJ1-2; v_call: TRBV5-5; d_call: NA; clone_size: once
cdr3_aa: CASTWAGGTNTEAFF; j_call: TRBJ1-1; v_call: TRBV6-1; d_call: TRBD1; clone_size: NA
cdr3_aa: CASSSGQGAFDTQYF; j_call: TRBJ2-3; v_call: TRBV5-1; d_call: TRBD1; clone_size: NA
cdr3_aa: CASSDSVLRTGELFF; j_call: TRBJ2-2; v_call: TRBV6-4; d_call: NA; clone_size: NA
cdr3_aa: CASSQERSQGRNEQYF; j_call: TRBJ2-7; v_call: TRBV4-2; d_call: NA; clone_size: once
cdr3_aa: CASSFNVEAFF; j_call: TRBJ1-1; v_call: TRBV11-2; d_call: NA; clone_size: NA
cdr3_aa: CASSVGQSNTEAFF; j_call: TRBJ1-1; v_call: TRBV5-1; d_call: NA; clone_size: NA
cdr3_aa: CASSLGGDREAFF; j_call: TRBJ1-1; v_call: TRBV5-6; d_call: NA; clone_size: few
cdr3_aa: CASSFEADYGYTF; j_call: TRBJ1-2; v_call: TRBV11-2; d_call: NA; clone_size: NA
cdr3_aa: CASSLGGRGSDTQYF; j_call: TRBJ2-3; v_call: TRBV7-2; d_call: NA; clone_size: NA
cdr3_aa: CASSLRTGHGYTF; j_call: TRBJ1-2; v_call: TRBV19; d_call: TRBD1; clone_size: once
cdr3_aa: CASKTSGGNEQFF; j_call: TRBJ2-1; v_call: TRBV7-3; d_call: TRBD2; clone_size: NA